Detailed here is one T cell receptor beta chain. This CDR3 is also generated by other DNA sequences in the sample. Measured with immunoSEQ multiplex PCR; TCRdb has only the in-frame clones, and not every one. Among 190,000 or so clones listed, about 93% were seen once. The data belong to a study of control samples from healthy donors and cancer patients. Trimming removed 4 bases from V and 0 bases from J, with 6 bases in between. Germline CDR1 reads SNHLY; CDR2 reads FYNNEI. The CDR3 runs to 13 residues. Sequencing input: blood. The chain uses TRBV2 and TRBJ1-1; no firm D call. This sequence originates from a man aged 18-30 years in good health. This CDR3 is CASSGGMNTEAFF. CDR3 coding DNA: TGTGCCAGCAGTGGAGGGATGAACACTGAAGCTTTCTTT.